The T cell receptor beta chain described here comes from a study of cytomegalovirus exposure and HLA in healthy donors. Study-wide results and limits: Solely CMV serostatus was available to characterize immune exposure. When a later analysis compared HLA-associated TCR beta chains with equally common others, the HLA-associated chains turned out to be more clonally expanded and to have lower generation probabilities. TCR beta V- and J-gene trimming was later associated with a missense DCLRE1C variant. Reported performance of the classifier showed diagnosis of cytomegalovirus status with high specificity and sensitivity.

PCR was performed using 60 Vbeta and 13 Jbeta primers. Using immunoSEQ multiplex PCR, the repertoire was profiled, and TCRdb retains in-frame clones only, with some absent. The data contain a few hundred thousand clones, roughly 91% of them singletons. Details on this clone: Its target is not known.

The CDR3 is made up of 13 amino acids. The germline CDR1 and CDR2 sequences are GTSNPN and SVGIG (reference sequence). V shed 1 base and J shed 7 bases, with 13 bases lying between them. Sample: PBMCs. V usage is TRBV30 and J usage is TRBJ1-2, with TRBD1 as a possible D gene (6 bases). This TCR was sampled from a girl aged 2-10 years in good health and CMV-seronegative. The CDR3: CAWSDLGASGYTF. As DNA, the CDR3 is TGTGCCTGGAGTGATCTGGGGGCTTCTGGCTACACCTTC.